Listed below are T cell receptor beta chains from one sample, sequenced in a study of shared T cell receptors in the human thymus. The protocol was immunoSEQ multiplex PCR, while the TCRdb copy is restricted to in-frame clones and leaves out a portion. The sample has approximately 660,000 clones, roughly 88% seen once. The same sample was also used in a study of human thymus T cells.

Sequenced sample: thymocytes. All receptors come from a boy less than two years old with a congenital heart defect. Each CDR3 is given with its conserved first and last residue. A D gene is named only where the DNA matches it firmly. Only part of the rows carry a size: once, few, many, or a class if the clone is expanded.

J: TRBJ1-2; V: TRBV27; D: .; size: .; CDR3: CASYMRGNGYTF; DNA: TGTGCCAGCTACATGCGCGGAAATGGCTACACCTTC
J: TRBJ2-7; V: TRBV5-4; D: .; size: .; CDR3: CASSSSGPNAYEQYF; DNA: TGTGCCAGCAGCTCCAGCGGGCCTAACGCCTACGAGCAGTACTTC
J: TRBJ2-1; V: TRBV11-2; D: TRBD2; size: .; CDR3: CASSLESGRALSYNEQFF; DNA: TGTGCCAGCAGCTTAGAAAGCGGGAGGGCCCTCTCCTACAATGAGCAGTTCTTC
J: TRBJ2-5; V: TRBV10-1; D: TRBD2; size: .; CDR3: CASRMGLGGRAQETQYF; DNA: TGCGCCAGCAGGATGGGCCTGGGCGGGAGGGCTCAAGAGACCCAGTACTTC
J: TRBJ2-3; V: TRBV29-1; D: TRBD2; size: .; CDR3: CSVPCRLAGKGGTDTQYF; DNA: TGCAGCGTTCCCTGCAGGCTAGCGGGCAAGGGGGGCACAGATACGCAGTATTTT
J: TRBJ2-5; V: TRBV15; D: TRBD2; size: .; CDR3: CATSRDGVLAGGPSGETQYF; DNA: TGTGCCACCAGCAGAGATGGGGTACTAGCGGGAGGGCCCTCAGGGGAGACCCAGTACTTC
J: TRBJ1-5; V: TRBV7-8; D: .; size: .; CDR3: CASSGTSTSNQPQHF; DNA: TGTGCCAGCAGCGGGACTTCCACCAGCAATCAGCCCCAGCATTTT
J: TRBJ2-5; V: TRBV10-1; D: .; size: .; CDR3: CASNRGSGWTQYF; DNA: TGCGCCAGCAATCGGGGGAGCGGATGGACCCAGTACTTC
J: TRBJ2-5; V: TRBV2; D: .; size: .; CDR3: CASTGRVLAEETQYF; DNA: TGTGCCAGCACGGGCAGGGTACTAGCTGAGGAGACCCAGTACTTC
J: TRBJ1-2; V: TRBV11-2; D: .; size: few; CDR3: CASSLGQGLCYGYTF; DNA: TGTGCCAGCAGCTTAGGGCAGGGGCTCTGCTATGGCTACACCTTC